This T cell receptor beta chain is drawn from a study of cytomegalovirus exposure and HLA in healthy donors. Study summary: Sequencing of about 179 million T cells in an earlier analysis found 100 million to 140 million unique TCR beta sequences.

Points from the study as a whole: Differences between HLA loci emerged in a later analysis of TCR association rates, with DRB1 most and HLA-C fewest. Sequencing had likely introduced a cluster of highly shared sequence variants as an artifact.

Primers included in the PCR were 60 Vbeta and 13 Jbeta primers. Using immunoSEQ multiplex PCR, the repertoire was profiled, and TCRdb retains in-frame clones only, with some absent. This sample yields some 94,000 clones, of which roughly 69% are seen a single time; 2.5% to 3% belongs to the top ten. Germline values: CDR1 KGHSH, CDR2 LQKENI. Unmatched junction bases numbered 8, after V lost 3 bases and J lost 5 bases. The CDR3 sequence is 16 residues long. On this clone: Its target is unknown.

The specimen was PBMCs. This sequence originates from a man aged 50-60 years in good health and CMV-seronegative. The V call is TRBV18, the J call TRBJ2-2; TRBD2 agrees at 8 bases. The CDR3 reads CASSPPIGTSTGELFF. In DNA, the CDR3 is TGTGCCAGCTCACCCCCCATTGGGACTAGTACCGGGGAGCTGTTTTTT.